Listed here are 10 T cell receptor beta chains from one sample, sequenced in a study of OX40 agonist ivuxolimab in advanced cancers. Sequencing used immunoSEQ multiplex PCR; TCRdb keeps in-frame clones, though not all of them. The table has over 60,000 clones, 84% seen once. Sequenced here: CD4+ or CD8+ T cells sorted from blood, sampled in a trial of the OX40 agonist ivuxolimab. The receptors shown here come from an adult with an advanced solid tumor such as melanoma, head and neck, liver or kidney cancer.

This chain connects TRBV5-1 to TRBJ1-3; D is unclear. In germline, CDR1 is SGHRS, CDR2 YFSETQ. CDR3 length: 16 amino acids. V was cut by 0 bases and J by 0 bases, with 10 bases left in between. CDR3 sequence reads: CASSLEMALSGNTIYF. As DNA, the CDR3 is TGCGCCAGCAGCTTGGAGATGGCTCTCTCTGGAAACACCATATATTTT.

J is TRBJ2-7 and V is TRBV6-5, with TRBD1 matching over 8 bases. CDR1 is MNHEY and CDR2 is SVGAGI in the germline V gene. This CDR3 is built from 13 residues. The V gene end was trimmed by 4 bases and the J gene end by 5 bases; junction bases not matched to a gene: 4. CDR3 nucleotides: TGTGCCAGCAGTTCAGGGGGCAGGGACGAGCAGTACTTC. Translating it yields CASSSGGRDEQYF.

The J gene is TRBJ1-3, the V gene TRBV7-2; D gene ambiguous. This CDR3 is 13 amino acids long. V lost 5 bases and J 4 bases, leaving 9 bases between the germline ends. Germline CDR1 reads SGHTA; CDR2 reads FQGNSA. The CDR3 loop reads CASSQTGGNTIYF. The CDR3 region has the DNA TGTGCCAGCAGCCAAACGGGAGGAAACACCATATATTTT.

The chain couples TRBV19 to TRBJ2-1; D gene unclear. V lost 4 bases and J 9 bases, leaving 10 bases between the germline ends. The CDR3 is 12 residues long. Germline loops: CDR1 LNHDA, CDR2 SQIVND (reference sequence). CDR3 region: CASSSQFSEQFF. The CDR3 coding sequence is TGTGCCAGTAGTAGTCAGTTTTCTGAGCAGTTCTTC.

The V gene is TRBV18, the J gene TRBJ2-4; TRBD2 agrees at 8 bases. CDR1 and CDR2 (germline): KGHSH, LQKENI. The CDR3 covers 14 residues. J lost 6 bases, V lost 3 bases, and 4 bases had no gene match. The CDR3 coding sequence is TGTGCCAGCTCACCTCAAGCGGGAGTAAACATTCAGTACTTC. Its translation: CASSPQAGVNIQYF. Based on the CDR3 plus reference TRBV18 and TRBJ2-4, the full variable domain is NAGVMQNPRHLVRRRGQEARLRCSPMKGHSHVYWYRQLPEEGLKFMVYLQKENIIDESGMPKERFSAEFPKEGPSILRIQQVVRGDSAAYFCASSPQAGVNIQYFGAGTRLSVL.

The chain has TRBV30 and TRBJ1-1; no clear D gene. The CDR3 length is 12 residues. Between the trimmed V and J ends, which lost 4 bases and 11 bases, there was a span of 17 bases. The germline V gene encodes CDR1 GTSNPN and CDR2 SVGIG (reference sequence). The CDR3 loop reads CAWTGSGHRAFF. Written as DNA, the CDR3 is TGTGCCTGGACTGGCAGCGGCCATCGGGCTTTCTTT.

This sequence joins TRBV20-1 and TRBJ1-1; D is undetermined. Germline CDR1 is DFQATT and CDR2 is SNEGSKA (reference sequence). V was clipped by 8 bases and J by 2 bases, with 9 bases between them. The CDR3 is 11 amino acids. The CDR3 coding sequence is TGCAGTCTAACAGTCAACACTGAAGCTTTCTTT. Its protein product is CSLTVNTEAFF.

This clone was picked up a small number of times. The chain is built from TRBV30 and TRBJ2-1; D may match TRBD1 or TRBD2 (5 bases each). V was trimmed by 3 bases and J by 8 bases, leaving 20 bases between them. Germline assignment: CDR1 GTSNPN and CDR2 SVGIG (reference sequence). This CDR3 is built from 15 residues. CDR3 protein: CAWSERRNRWYEQFF. In nucleotides, the CDR3 is TGTGCCTGGAGCGAGCGGAGAAACAGGTGGTATGAGCAGTTCTTC.

This chain joins TRBV27 and TRBJ2-5; 7 bases are shared with TRBD2. V gave up 8 bases and J gave up 5 bases; unmatched junction bases: 14. The length of the CDR3 is 15 residues. The germline CDR1 and CDR2 sequences are MNHEY and SMNVEV (reference sequence). CDR3 sequence (DNA): TGTGCCAGCTCACGTGGAGGGAGGGCCGTGGAGACCCAGTACTTC. Residues: CASSRGGRAVETQYF.

The rearrangement joins TRBV6-1 to TRBJ2-2; TRBD1 might be the D (5 bases). V was shortened by 5 bases and J by 4 bases, with 11 bases between the two germline ends. In germline, CDR1 is MNHNS, CDR2 SASEGT. The length of the CDR3 is 14 residues. The CDR3 sequence: CASSNSGFTGELFF. The CDR3, as DNA: TGTGCCAGCAGTAATTCAGGGTTCACCGGGGAGCTGTTTTTT.